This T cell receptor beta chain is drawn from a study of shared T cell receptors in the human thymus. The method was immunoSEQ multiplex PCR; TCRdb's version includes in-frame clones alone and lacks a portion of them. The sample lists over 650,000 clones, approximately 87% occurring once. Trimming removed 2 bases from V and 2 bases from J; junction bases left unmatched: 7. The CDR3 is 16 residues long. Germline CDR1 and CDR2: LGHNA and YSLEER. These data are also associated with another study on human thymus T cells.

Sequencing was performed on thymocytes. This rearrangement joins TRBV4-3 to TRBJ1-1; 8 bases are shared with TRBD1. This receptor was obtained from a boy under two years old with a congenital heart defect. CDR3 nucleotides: TGCGCCAGCAGCCAACACCTGACAGGGGCCAACACTGAAGCTTTCTTT. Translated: CASSQHLTGANTEAFF.